This T cell receptor (beta chain) is drawn from a study of blood T cell repertoires in COVID-19. As for the study in general: Samples representing acute and convalescent COVID-19 were sourced from the United States, Italy and Spain.

With 4 bases removed from V and 8 bases from J, the gap between germline ends came to 19 bases. Per the germline V gene, CDR1 is SGDLS and CDR2 is YYNGEE. The CDR3 length is 16 residues. Source study methods: Amplification from reference gene primers served as the basis for estimated nucleated cell counts. Here immunoSEQ multiplex PCR was the method, and the copy in TCRdb shows in-frame clones only, minus some. Clone size and the V and J calls come from that table; the DNA yielded D and trimming. Of some 200,000 clones in the sample, about 80% were seen once. All enrollees were about 18 to 100 years old and from about two dozen US areas.

Source material: PBMCs or T cells enriched from blood (not recorded which). This sequence was found in a woman in her thirties or forties with acute COVID-19. V is TRBV9 and J is TRBJ1-6, with D tentatively TRBD1 (5 bases). CDR3: CASSLMAQGSDSPLHF. CDR3 sequence (DNA): TGTGCCAGCAGCCTAATGGCCCAGGGTTCGGATTCACCCCTCCACTTT.